This is a list of T cell receptor beta chains from one sample in a study of blood T cell repertoires in COVID-19. Sequenced by immunoSEQ multiplex PCR; TCRdb stores in-frame clones only, minus some. The repertoire includes approximately 250,000 clones, roughly 86% of them detected once, and 1% sits in the top ten. Sequenced sample: PBMCs or T cells enriched from blood (not recorded which). The receptors were gathered from a woman under 40 who had recovered from COVID-19. The CDR3 runs from the conserved cysteine through the conserved F or W. A D gene is named only where the DNA matches it firmly. Where a row states a size, it is once, few, many or the class of an expanded clone; other rows omit it.

V	J	D	size	CDR3	DNA
TRBV27	TRBJ2-1	TRBD1	NA	CASSSTKVDRGGYNEQFF	TGTGCCAGCAGCTCGACGAAGGTGGACAGGGGGGGTTACAATGAGCAGTTCTTC
TRBV4-2	TRBJ2-2	TRBD2	once	CASSQDLAGLTGELFF	TGTGCCAGCAGCCAAGACCTAGCGGGATTGACCGGGGAGCTGTTTTTT
TRBV7-9	TRBJ1-1	NA	NA	CASSPRSLRAEAFF	TGTGCCAGCAGCCCGAGGTCCCTCCGGGCTGAAGCTTTCTTT
TRBV30	TRBJ2-1	TRBD2	NA	CASGAGGDYYNEQFF	TGTGCCAGTGGGGCGGGAGGGGATTACTACAATGAGCAGTTCTTC
TRBV28	TRBJ1-1	NA	NA	CASSRDWNTEAFF	TGTGCCAGCAGTCGCGACTGGAACACTGAAGCTTTCTTT
TRBV28	TRBJ1-2	TRBD1	few	CASSPPPGTVIVEGYTF	TGTGCCAGCAGTCCCCCACCCGGGACAGTAATTGTAGAAGGCTACACCTTC
TRBV29-1	TRBJ1-2	NA	NA	CSVWGRASYGYTF	TGCAGCGTTTGGGGCAGGGCGTCCTATGGCTACACCTTC
TRBV28	TRBJ2-6	NA	NA	CASRLKDRDSGANVLTF	TGTGCCAGCAGACTAAAGGATCGAGATTCTGGGGCCAACGTCCTGACTTTC
TRBV19	TRBJ2-1	NA	NA	CASSIVAPSYNEQFF	TGTGCCAGTAGTATCGTAGCCCCCTCCTACAATGAGCAGTTCTTC
TRBV4-1	TRBJ1-2	TRBD1	NA	CASSQGYGTGPDYGYTF	TGCGCCAGCAGCCAAGGGTACGGGACAGGGCCTGACTATGGCTACACCTTC
TRBV9	TRBJ2-7	TRBD2	NA	CASSPRLAGGEQYF	TGTGCCAGCAGCCCCCGACTAGCGGGGGGCGAGCAGTACTTC
TRBV6-5	TRBJ1-4	NA	NA	CASSYGGEKLFF	TGTGCCAGCAGTTATGGGGGGGAAAAACTGTTTTTT
TRBV5-4	TRBJ2-7	NA	NA	CASNPPGQIYYYEQYF	TGTGCCAGCAACCCTCCTGGACAGATCTATTACTACGAGCAGTACTTC
TRBV19	TRBJ2-1	TRBD2	NA	CASREGLAVTYPYNEQFF	TGTGCCAGTCGCGAGGGACTAGCCGTCACCTACCCCTACAATGAGCAGTTCTTC
TRBV25-1	TRBJ1-5	NA	NA	CASGPRDSNQPQHF	TGTGCCAGCGGCCCCCGGGATAGCAATCAGCCCCAGCATTTT
TRBV7-2	TRBJ1-6	NA	NA	CASSLAHTDNSPLHF	TGTGCCAGCAGCTTAGCTCACACCGATAATTCACCCCTCCACTTT
TRBV27	TRBJ1-2	TRBD1	NA	CASSAKRRQGTYGYTF	TGTGCCAGCAGTGCTAAACGCCGACAGGGAACCTATGGCTACACCTTC
TRBV5-7	TRBJ2-7	TRBD2	NA	CASSYSGGEQYF	TGTGCCAGCAGCTATTCGGGGGGCGAGCAGTACTTC
TRBV27	TRBJ2-5	TRBD1	NA	CASSLSRDRPFKETQYF	TGTGCCAGCAGTTTATCCCGGGACAGGCCTTTCAAAGAGACCCAGTACTTC
TRBV7-2	TRBJ2-3	NA	NA	CASSPPGWPKATDTQYF	TGTGCCAGCAGCCCCCCGGGGTGGCCTAAGGCGACAGATACGCAGTATTTT
TRBV3-1/TRBV3-2	TRBJ1-6	NA	NA	CASSQDRNRGTYNSPLHF	TGTGCCAGCAGCCAAGATAGGAATCGGGGGACGTATAATTCACCCCTCCACTTT
TRBV10-2	TRBJ1-4	NA	once	CASSQGSWEKLFF	TGCGCCAGCAGTCAAGGGAGTTGGGAAAAACTGTTTTTT
TRBV3-1/TRBV3-2	TRBJ2-3	NA	NA	CASSPSWAGHTDTQYF	TGTGCCAGCAGCCCCAGCTGGGCGGGCCACACAGATACGCAGTATTTT
TRBV5-5	TRBJ1-2	NA	NA	CASSLSGGYTF	TGTGCCAGCAGCTTAAGCGGGGGCTACACCTTC